The T cell receptor beta chain under discussion was sequenced for a study of response to subunit inactivated influenza vaccine. MiXCR was run by TCRdb on the RT-PCR reads, yielding one entry per CDR3 protein. The table includes around 710,000 distinct CDR3 sequences, around 13% detected once. About this clonotype: The target antigen is unknown.

Study findings and constraints: Few new T cells, the authors suggested, are recruited by each seasonal influenza vaccination.

Sequencing used PBMCs from blood, obtained 14 to 15 days before vaccination. The origin of this receptor is a man aged 50 or older who received an inactivated influenza vaccine.

As DNA, the CDR3 is TGTGCCAGCAGCTTAGGTTCGGAGTCCTACGAGCAGTACTTC. Protein: CASSLGSESYEQYF. The V and J genes are TRBV7-2 and TRBJ2-7; D uncertain. The germline V gene encodes CDR1 SGHTA and CDR2 FQGNSA. The ends were cut back, 1 base at V and 1 base at J, with 8 bases in the middle. The CDR3 sequence is 14 residues long.